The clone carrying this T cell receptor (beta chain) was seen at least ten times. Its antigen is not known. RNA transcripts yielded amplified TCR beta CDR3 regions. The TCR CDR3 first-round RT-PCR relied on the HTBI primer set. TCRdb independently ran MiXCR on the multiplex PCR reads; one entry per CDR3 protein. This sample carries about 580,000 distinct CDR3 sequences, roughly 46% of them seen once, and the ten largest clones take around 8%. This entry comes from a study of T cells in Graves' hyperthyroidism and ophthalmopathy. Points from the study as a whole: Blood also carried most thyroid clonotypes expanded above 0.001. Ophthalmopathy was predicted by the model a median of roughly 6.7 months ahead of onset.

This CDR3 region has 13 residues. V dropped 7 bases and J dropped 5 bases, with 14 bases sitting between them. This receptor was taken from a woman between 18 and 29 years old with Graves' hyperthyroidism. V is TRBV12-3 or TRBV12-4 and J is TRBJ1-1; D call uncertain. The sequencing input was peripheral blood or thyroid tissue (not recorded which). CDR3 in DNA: TGTGCCAGCACCGAGGACCGAAGTACTGAAGCTTTCTTT. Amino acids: CASTEDRSTEAFF.